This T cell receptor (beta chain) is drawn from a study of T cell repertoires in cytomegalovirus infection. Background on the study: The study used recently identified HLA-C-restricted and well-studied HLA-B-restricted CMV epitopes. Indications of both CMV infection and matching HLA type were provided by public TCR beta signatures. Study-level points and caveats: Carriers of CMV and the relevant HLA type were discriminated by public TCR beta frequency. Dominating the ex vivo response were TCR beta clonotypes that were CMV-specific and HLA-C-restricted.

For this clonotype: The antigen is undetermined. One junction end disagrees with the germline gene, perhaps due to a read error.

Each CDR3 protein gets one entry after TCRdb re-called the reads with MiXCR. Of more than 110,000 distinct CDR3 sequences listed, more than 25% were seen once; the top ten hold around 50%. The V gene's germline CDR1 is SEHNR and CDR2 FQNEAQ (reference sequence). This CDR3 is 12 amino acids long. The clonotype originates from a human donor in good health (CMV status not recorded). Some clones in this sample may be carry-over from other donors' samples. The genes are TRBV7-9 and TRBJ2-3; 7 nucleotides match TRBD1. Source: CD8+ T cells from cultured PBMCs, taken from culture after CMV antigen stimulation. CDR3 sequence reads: CASSLVGQELDF. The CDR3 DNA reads TGTGCCAGCAGCTTAGTCGGACAGGAGTTAGATTTT.